These T cell receptor beta chains were read from a single sample in a study of T cell responses to AZD1222 COVID-19 vaccine. Using immunoSEQ multiplex PCR, the repertoire was profiled, and TCRdb retains in-frame clones only, with some absent. The sample holds approximately 96,000 clones, around 84% seen once. The source material was peripheral blood, sampled 28 days after the second AZD1222 dose. These receptors were taken from an adult who received the AZD1222 COVID-19 vaccine. Each CDR3 is given with its conserved first and last residue. Fields, in order: J gene, D gene, V gene, clone size, CDR3 DNA, CDR3 protein. A D gene is named only where the DNA matches it firmly. Not every row has a clone size; where given, it reads once, few, many or a size class.

j_call: TRBJ2-2
d_call: NA
v_call: TRBV7-2
clone_size: NA
cdr3_nt: TGTGCCAGCAGCTACCGGGCCCTGAACACCGGGGAGCTGTTTTTT
cdr3_aa: CASSYRALNTGELFF

j_call: TRBJ1-3
d_call: NA
v_call: TRBV27
clone_size: NA
cdr3_nt: TGTGCCAGCAGTCCGAGAATATTCGGAACTGGAAACACCATATATTTT
cdr3_aa: CASSPRIFGTGNTIYF

j_call: TRBJ1-1
d_call: NA
v_call: TRBV3-1/TRBV3-2
clone_size: NA
cdr3_nt: TGTGCCAGCAGCCACAGTCTAAGGCAGACGCTTTTTATTACGGAAGCTTTCTTT
cdr3_aa: CASSHSLRQTLFITEAFF

j_call: TRBJ2-7
d_call: NA
v_call: TRBV7-6
clone_size: NA
cdr3_nt: TGTGCCAGCAGCTTAGAAAGCCCCTACGAGCAGTACTTC
cdr3_aa: CASSLESPYEQYF

j_call: TRBJ2-7
d_call: TRBD2
v_call: TRBV7-2
clone_size: NA
cdr3_nt: TGTGCCAGCAGCTTATGGGCTAGCGGCACCTACGAGCAGTACTTC
cdr3_aa: CASSLWASGTYEQYF

j_call: TRBJ2-1
d_call: NA
v_call: TRBV27
clone_size: NA
cdr3_nt: TGTGCCAGCAGTTTTTGGAGAGAACGCTCCTACAATGAGCAGTTCTTC
cdr3_aa: CASSFWRERSYNEQFF

j_call: TRBJ1-2
d_call: TRBD1
v_call: TRBV5-1
clone_size: NA
cdr3_nt: TGCGCCAGCAGCCCGGCGGTGGCAGGGGGAGGCTATGGCTACACCTTC
cdr3_aa: CASSPAVAGGGYGYTF

j_call: TRBJ2-1
d_call: NA
v_call: TRBV11-3
clone_size: NA
cdr3_nt: TGTGCCAGCAGTCTGGTGCCGGAGACTGAGCAGTTCTTC
cdr3_aa: CASSLVPETEQFF

j_call: TRBJ2-3
d_call: NA
v_call: TRBV10-3
clone_size: NA
cdr3_nt: TGTGCCATCAGTGATTCGAAAACAGTATCGCCAGATACGCAGTATTTT
cdr3_aa: CAISDSKTVSPDTQYF

j_call: TRBJ1-5
d_call: NA
v_call: TRBV2
clone_size: NA
cdr3_nt: TGTGCCAGCAGTGGCCGGGATCCGCTTCAGCCCCAGCATTTT
cdr3_aa: CASSGRDPLQPQHF

j_call: TRBJ2-7
d_call: TRBD1
v_call: TRBV19
clone_size: NA
cdr3_nt: TGTGCCAGTAGCGCCTTGGACAGGGTACACGAGCAGTACTTC
cdr3_aa: CASSALDRVHEQYF

j_call: TRBJ2-2
d_call: TRBD2
v_call: TRBV30
clone_size: NA
cdr3_nt: TGTGCCTGGAGTGAAGCCCCCTTTACTAGCGGGGGAAACACCGGGGAGCTGTTTTTT
cdr3_aa: CAWSEAPFTSGGNTGELFF

j_call: TRBJ1-4
d_call: NA
v_call: TRBV27
clone_size: few
cdr3_nt: TGTGCCAGCAGGTCGACAGTCATGGGTGAAAAACTGTTTTTT
cdr3_aa: CASRSTVMGEKLFF

j_call: TRBJ2-7
d_call: TRBD2
v_call: TRBV14
clone_size: NA
cdr3_nt: TGTGCCAGCAGCCAACTCCTCGGGACTAGTGCCTACGAGCAGTACTTC
cdr3_aa: CASSQLLGTSAYEQYF

j_call: TRBJ2-6
d_call: TRBD2
v_call: TRBV28
clone_size: NA
cdr3_nt: TGTGCCAGCAGGGGTAGCGGGAGTATCGGGGCCAACGTCCTGACTTTC
cdr3_aa: CASRGSGSIGANVLTF

j_call: TRBJ2-1
d_call: NA
v_call: TRBV14
clone_size: NA
cdr3_nt: TGTGCCAGCAGCCCTCGGGGGAAAAGGGAGCAGTTCTTC
cdr3_aa: CASSPRGKREQFF

j_call: TRBJ1-2
d_call: NA
v_call: TRBV3-1/TRBV3-2
clone_size: NA
cdr3_nt: TGTGCCAGCAGCCAAGAGGACTTGGGCTACACCTTC
cdr3_aa: CASSQEDLGYTF

j_call: TRBJ2-3
d_call: TRBD2
v_call: TRBV7-3
clone_size: NA
cdr3_nt: TGTGCCAGCAGCTCGGGACTAGCCCGCACAGATACGCAGTATTTT
cdr3_aa: CASSSGLARTDTQYF

j_call: TRBJ2-7
d_call: TRBD2
v_call: TRBV28
clone_size: NA
cdr3_nt: TGTGCCAGCAGCCAAGCGGGGGCCAGCTCCTACGAGCAGTACTTC
cdr3_aa: CASSQAGASSYEQYF

j_call: TRBJ2-2
d_call: TRBD2
v_call: TRBV19
clone_size: once
cdr3_nt: TGTGCCAGTAATTTGCGGGGGGGCCCGGACACCGGGGAGCTGTTTTTT
cdr3_aa: CASNLRGGPDTGELFF